The entry below describes one T cell receptor (beta chain). What it binds is unknown. The data were obtained in a study of T cell responses to AZD1222 COVID-19 vaccine. Study-level results: Baseline serology detected seropositivity in only a handful of AZD1222 recipients. Researchers report vaccine-associated CD4 TCRs spanning spike, with dominance at 160-218 and 743-854. Repertoires were obtained only post-peak T cell response. Donors in the cohort were predominantly white British and more often female, and clonal diversity was possibly underestimated.

The CDR3 sequence is 10 residues long. V gave up 5 bases and J gave up 10 bases, with 12 bases separating them. Germline loops: CDR1 DFQATT, CDR2 SNEGSKA (reference sequence). This table comes from immunoSEQ multiplex PCR, and its TCRdb copy is limited to in-frame clones, with some not included. The sample consists of around 200,000 clones, about nine tenths of them appearing once. This receptor was obtained from an adult in good health. The chain is built from TRBV20-1 and TRBJ2-7; possible D gene TRBD1, 6 bases. The sequences come from peripheral blood, collected on day 0 of AZD1222 vaccination. This CDR3 reads CSAYKDSQYF. CDR3 coding DNA: TGCAGTGCTTATAAGGACAGTCAGTACTTC.